This TCR beta chain appears in the sequencing data of a study of T cells in localized non-small cell lung cancer. Profiled with immunoSEQ multiplex PCR; TCRdb holds only in-frame clones, not every one. The sample holds around 41,000 clones; 88% are singletons and the top ten take 2% to 3%. V was clipped by 11 bases and J by 1 base; unmatched bases: 5. CDR3 length equals 13 residues. The V gene's germline CDR1 is SGHAT and CDR2 FQNNGV. The source is a female donor at least 60 years old with stage I squamous cell lung carcinoma. This chain uses TRBV11-2 with TRBJ1-1, with 9 bases aligning to TRBD1. The sequencing used peripheral blood, collected before any cancer treatment. The CDR3 region has the DNA TGTGCCGGACAGGGGCTGCGGAACACTGAAGCTTTCTTT. Its translation is CAGQGLRNTEAFF.